This T cell receptor (beta chain) is drawn from a study of T cells in Graves' hyperthyroidism and ophthalmopathy. The CDR3 is 16 amino acids. Germline assignment: CDR1 LNHDA and CDR2 SQIVND (reference sequence). V shed 3 bases, J shed 2 bases, and the junction held 7 bases outside the gene matches. Diagnoses were made from clinical symptoms, serum measures (thyroxine and TRAb), thyroid ultrasound and orbital computed tomography. Amplification of TCR beta CDR3 regions used RNA as the template. Researchers ran a first-round RT-PCR on the TCR CDR3 using the HTBI primer set. TCRdb reanalysed the multiplex PCR reads using MiXCR and keeps one entry per CDR3 protein. Of about 420,000 distinct CDR3 sequences listed, 12% to 15% are singletons.

J is TRBJ2-3 and V is TRBV19; 8 bases map to TRBD2. This receptor was obtained from a young woman with Graves' hyperthyroidism. Material: blood. For the CDR3, the DNA is TGTGCCAGTAGTATTCGGCTAGCGGGCCACACAGATACGCAGTATTTT. It specifies CASSIRLAGHTDTQYF. Using reference TRBV19 and TRBJ2-3 for the parts outside the CDR3, the full variable domain is DGGITQSPKYLFRKEGQNVTLSCEQNLNHDAMYWYRQDPGQGLRLIYYSQIVNDFQKGDIAEGYSVSREKKESFPLTVTSAQKNPTAFYLCASSIRLAGHTDTQYFGPGTRLTVL.